The 14 T cell receptor beta chains in this list originate from one sample, sequenced in a study of sequential checkpoint blockade in melanoma. This sample's treatment: randomized to nivolumab then ipilimumab (arm A) or the reverse (arm B). Some clones are missing from TCRdb's copy, which holds only in-frame ones; the method was immunoSEQ multiplex PCR. The sample records fewer than 40,000 clones, roughly 84% being singletons. The material was CD8+ T cells sorted from blood (inferred from file names), obtained from a patient given nivolumab and ipilimumab in sequence. The receptors derive from a human donor with melanoma.

This chain joins TRBV5-6 and TRBJ1-1; tentatively, D is TRBD1 (6 bases). Germline V gene sequence: CDR1 SGHDT, CDR2 YYEEEE. The V end lost 6 bases, the J end lost 6 bases, and 18 bases lay between the germline ends. This CDR3 has 14 amino acids. CDR3: CASNPGQRTSEAFF. The CDR3 DNA reads TGTGCCAGCAACCCAGGACAGCGAACGTCTGAAGCTTTCTTT.

The chain uses TRBV11-1 and TRBJ2-7; the D is unclear. V was trimmed by 2 bases and J by 6 bases, leaving 8 bases between them. This CDR3 has 12 residues. Germline CDR1 and CDR2: SGHAT and FQDESV (reference sequence). Here the CDR3 DNA reads TGTGCCAGCAGCTTACGACTTGGCGAGCAGTACTTC. It codes for CASSLRLGEQYF.

V gene TRBV11-2 combines with J gene TRBJ2-7; 11 nucleotides agree with TRBD2. After removal of 4 bases from V and 3 bases from J, the junction contained 14 bases not matched to a gene. Germline V CDR1 and CDR2: SGHAT, FQNNGV. The length of the CDR3 is 18 residues. Written as DNA, the CDR3 is TGTGCCAGCAGCTCAAACCAATCCCCGGGACTAGCGGACTACGAGCAGTACGTC. Its protein is CASSSNQSPGLADYEQYV.

This chain links TRBV10-2 with TRBJ2-7, with a tentative D call TRBD1 (6 bases). The CDR3 loop spans 13 amino acids. Germline V gene data show CDR1 as WSHSY and CDR2 as SAAADI. V was trimmed by 4 bases and J by 3 bases, leaving 10 bases between them. CDR3 in amino acids: CASSGLDSYEQYV. In nucleotides, the CDR3 is TGCGCCAGCAGTGGGCTGGACAGCTACGAGCAGTACGTC.

The chain links TRBV5-4 to TRBJ2-1; no clear D. Germline-derived CDR1 and CDR2 are SGHNT and YYREEE (reference sequence). Trimming removed 6 bases from V and 4 bases from J, with 8 bases in between. The CDR3 spans 12 residues. The CDR3 DNA reads TGTGCCAGCACCACCGGGTACAATGAGCAGTTCTTC. Protein product: CASTTGYNEQFF. Full variable domain (missing parts from reference TRBV5-4 and TRBJ2-1): ETGVTQSPTHLIKTRGQQVTLRCSSQSGHNTVSWYQQALGQGPQFIFQYYREEENGRGNFPPRFSGLQFPNYSSELNVNALELDDSALYLCASTTGYNEQFFGPGTRLTVL.

V and J are TRBV7-9 and TRBJ1-2, with TRBD1 identical over 7 bases. The V segment lost 0 bases and the J segment 2 bases; nucleotides outside the gene matches: 3. Germline V gives CDR1 SEHNR, CDR2 FQNEAQ (reference sequence). The CDR3 covers 15 residues. The CDR3 spells CASSLAGQKNYGYTF. The CDR3 region has the DNA TGTGCCAGCAGCTTAGCGGGACAGAAAAACTATGGCTACACCTTC.

This clone appeared once. The gene calls are TRBV10-2 and TRBJ1-2, with 9 bases fitting TRBD1. Germline-derived CDR1 and CDR2 are WSHSY and SAAADI. V lost 2 bases, J lost 6 bases, and 7 bases stayed unmatched. This CDR3 region has 15 residues. Here the CDR3 DNA reads TGCGCCAGCAGTGAGGCGGGGGGACAGGGTGATGGCTACACCTTC. This gives the protein CASSEAGGQGDGYTF.

J is TRBJ2-7 and V is TRBV7-2, with D maybe TRBD2 (6 bases). V was pared by 6 bases and J by 2 bases, with 11 bases between. Germline V lookup: CDR1 SGHTA, CDR2 FQGNSA. The CDR3 sequence is 13 residues long. The chain's CDR3 is CASREGLAYEQYF. The CDR3 nucleotides are TGTGCCAGCAGAGAGGGACTGGCCTACGAGCAGTACTTC.

A few counts support this clone. The chain carries TRBV19 and TRBJ2-7, with TRBD2 matching 7 bases. CDR1 is LNHDA, CDR2 SQIVND, per germline (reference sequence). The CDR3 covers 13 residues. V dropped 6 bases and J dropped 6; count of bases not matched to a gene: 8. The chain's CDR3 is CASSPRGDREQYF. DNA of the CDR3: TGTGCCAGTAGCCCCCGGGGGGATCGCGAGCAGTACTTC.

V is TRBV27 and J is TRBJ2-1; 7 nucleotides match TRBD2. V lost 5 bases and J lost 2; bases outside the gene matches: 3. This CDR3 spans 14 amino acids. Germline-derived CDR1 and CDR2 are MNHEY and SMNVEV (reference sequence). CDR3 nucleotides: TGTGCCAGCAGTGTACTAGCGCCCTACAATGAGCAGTTCTTC. Its translation is CASSVLAPYNEQFF.

The chain uses TRBV28 and TRBJ2-7; 7 bases are shared with TRBD1. The V segment lost 6 bases and the J segment 3 bases; nucleotides outside the gene matches: 8. CDR3 length: 14 residues. In germline, CDR1 is MDHEN, CDR2 SYDVKM. CDR3 sequence (DNA): TGTGCCAGCAGCCCGACCCCAGGGGGCTACGAGCAGTACGTC. Its translation: CASSPTPGGYEQYV.

The V and J genes are TRBV28 and TRBJ2-7; possibly TRBD2 for D (7 bases). Trimming stripped 4 bases from V and 1 base from J, with 17 bases between. The length of the CDR3 is 16 residues. Germline loops: CDR1 MDHEN, CDR2 SYDVKM. CDR3: CASSSVRGGPSYEQYF. In DNA, the CDR3 is TGTGCCAGCAGTTCCGTGAGGGGGGGCCCGTCCTACGAGCAGTACTTC. Variable domain in full (rest from reference TRBV28 and TRBJ2-7): DVKVTQSSRYLVKRTGEKVFLECVQDMDHENMFWYRQDPGLGLRLIYFSYDVKMKEKGDIPEGYSVSREKKERFSLILESASTNQTSMYLCASSSVRGGPSYEQYFGPGTRLTVT.

The rearrangement joins TRBV12-5 to TRBJ2-1, with 12 bases matching TRBD2. This CDR3 comprises 16 residues. After removal of 6 bases from V and 3 bases from J, the junction contained 6 bases not matched to a gene. Germline assignment: CDR1 LGHNT and CDR2 FRNRAP. The CDR3 DNA is TGTGCTAGTGGCGAGGGACTAGCGGGCCGCTACAATGAGCAGTTCTTC. Amino acid sequence: CASGEGLAGRYNEQFF. Variable domain in full (rest from reference TRBV12-5 and TRBJ2-1): DARVTQTPRHKVTEMGQEVTMRCQPILGHNTVFWYRQTMMQGLELLAYFRNRAPLDDSGMPKDRFSAEMPDATLATLKIQPSEPRDSAVYFCASGEGLAGRYNEQFFGPGTRLTVL.

This rearrangement joins TRBV19 to TRBJ2-1; possible D gene TRBD2, 7 bases. V dropped 6 bases and J dropped 8 bases, with 17 bases sitting between them. The V gene's germline CDR1 is LNHDA and CDR2 SQIVND (reference sequence). The CDR3 contains 14 residues. The CDR3 nucleotides read TGTGCCAGTAGCGGGGAGGGGGATAGTGATGAGCAGTTCTTC. Its translation is CASSGEGDSDEQFF.